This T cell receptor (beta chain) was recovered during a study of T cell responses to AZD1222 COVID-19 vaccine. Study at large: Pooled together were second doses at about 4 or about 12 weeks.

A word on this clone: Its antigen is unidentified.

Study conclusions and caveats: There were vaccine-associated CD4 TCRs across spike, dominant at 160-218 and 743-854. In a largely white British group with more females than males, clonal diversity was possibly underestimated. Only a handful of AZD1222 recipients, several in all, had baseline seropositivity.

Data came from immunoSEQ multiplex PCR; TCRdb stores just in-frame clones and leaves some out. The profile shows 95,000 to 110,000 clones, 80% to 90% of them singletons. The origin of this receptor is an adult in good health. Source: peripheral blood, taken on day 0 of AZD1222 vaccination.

For the CDR3, the DNA is TGTGCCAGCAGCCCCGGACAGGGGTTCACTGAAGCTTTCTTT. Protein sequence: CASSPGQGFTEAFF. The V gene is TRBV11-2, the J gene TRBJ1-1; 9 nucleotides agree with TRBD1. The CDR3 runs 14 residues. Germline loops: CDR1 SGHAT, CDR2 FQNNGV. Trimming at V came to 5 bases and at J to 4 bases, leaving 5 bases not matched to a gene.